A single sample gave rise to the 14 T cell receptor beta chains below, sequenced in a study of regulatory T cells in long-lasting Graves disease (dated by TCRdb to about 2021). Libraries were built with multiplex PCR. Sequencing relied on an Illumina HiSeq 4000. iRepertoire HTBI primers and Arm-PCR amplification of CDR3 regions were used to construct TCR beta libraries. TCRdb ran its own pipeline on the public reads, namely fastp trimming at Q25 and MiXCR clone calling, and kept in-frame beta chains. Every entry covers one CDR3 protein and lists the most common genes and DNA from its rows. The sample includes about 420,000 distinct CDR3 sequences, with 15% to 20% observed a single time. Together, the top ten hold 20% to 25% of the sample. What the time point label conveys for this sample: newly diagnosed GD, antithyroid drugs for less than 3 months. For both TCR sequencing and RNA sequencing, RNA was extracted from PBMCs in TRIzol.

These data were likewise used in another study, on T cells in Graves' hyperthyroidism and ophthalmopathy.

Here the sequenced sample was peripheral blood mononuclear cells (PBMCs), taken at new diagnosis, from a patient treated with antithyroid drugs. These receptors all stem from a woman aged 18 to 35 with Graves disease. Donor details come from another sample of the same person, matched by shared clones.

The V call is TRBV4-3, the J call TRBJ2-7; 9 bases are a match to TRBD2. The V gene's germline CDR1 is LGHNA and CDR2 YSLEER. CDR3 length equals 14 residues. Trimming cost V 2 bases and J 3 bases; bases outside gene matches: 2. CDR3 sequence reads: CASSQTTSGYEQYF. The DNA for the CDR3 is TGCGCCAGCAGCCAAACGACTAGCGGCTACGAGCAGTACTTC.

This clonotype was observed at least ten times. The V gene is TRBV28, the J gene TRBJ1-2; 7 bases match TRBD1. V was pared by 7 bases and J by 4 bases, with 6 bases of the junction left unmatched. Germline CDR1 MDHEN, CDR2 SYDVKM. This CDR3 spans 13 amino acids. The CDR3 sequence is CASNKGQSYGYTF. DNA of the CDR3: TGTGCCAGCAATAAGGGACAGTCCTATGGCTACACCTTC.

V and J are TRBV9 and TRBJ2-1; 12 nucleotides align to TRBD2. V was pared by 4 bases and J by 9 bases, with 8 bases of the junction left unmatched. Germline V gene lookup returns CDR1 SGDLS and CDR2 YYNGEE. The CDR3 totals 15 residues. The CDR3 protein is CASSPHLAGGSEQFF. DNA for the CDR3: TGTGCCAGCAGCCCTCACCTAGCGGGAGGGAGTGAGCAGTTCTTC. The variable domain in full, completed from reference TRBV9 and TRBJ2-1, reads DSGVTQTPKHLITATGQRVTLRCSPRSGDLSVYWYQQSLDQGLQFLIQYYNGEERAKGNILERFSAQQFPDLHSELNLSSLELGDSALYFCASSPHLAGGSEQFFGPGTRLTVL.

The sample holds a few counts of this clonotype. The V and J genes are TRBV6-2 or TRBV6-3 and TRBJ1-1; no clear D. This CDR3 spans 12 amino acids. V lost 0 bases, J lost 8 bases, and 7 bases lay in between. CDR1 and CDR2 (germline): MNHEY, SVGEGT. CDR3 DNA: TGTGCCAGCAGTTACTCCCCTGGGGAAGCTTTCTTT. Its protein product is CASSYSPGEAFF.

The table lists this clonotype with a few counts. This rearrangement joins TRBV18 to TRBJ1-2; 8 nucleotides match TRBD1. The length of the CDR3 is 14 residues. Germline V CDR1 and CDR2: KGHSH, LQKENI. With 3 bases clipped from V and 8 bases from J, the junction kept 8 bases outside the gene matches. The CDR3 nucleotides read TGTGCCAGCTCACCGACAGGGGATATTTGGGGCTACACCTTC. It translates to CASSPTGDIWGYTF.

This clonotype came up many times. The J gene is TRBJ2-7, the V gene TRBV5-8, with 8 nucleotides matching TRBD1. Germline lookup yields CDR1 SGHTS and CDR2 YDEGEE. Germline trimming cut 4 bases from V and 3 bases from J; bases unmatched to any gene: 15. CDR3 size: 17 residues. In DNA form, the CDR3 reads TGTGCCAGCAGCCCGGGGGAAGGCAGGGGGCGCGACTACGAGCAGTACTTC. It specifies CASSPGEGRGRDYEQYF.

There are a few counts of this clonotype. The chain has TRBV4-1 and TRBJ1-2, with D possibly being TRBD1 (5 bases). The CDR3 extends over 14 amino acids. The germline V gene has CDR1 MGHRA and CDR2 YSYEKL. V dropped 2 bases and J dropped 8 bases, with 15 bases sitting between them. CDR3 bases: TGCGCCAGCAGCCAATTGGGGGGGAGGGGAGGCTACACCTTC. Its translation is CASSQLGGRGGYTF.

This sequence joins TRBV5-1 and TRBJ2-7; 8 bases are shared with TRBD1. The CDR3 runs 15 residues. Germline values: CDR1 SGHRS, CDR2 YFSETQ. The junction had 10 bases not matched to a gene; V was cut back by 5 bases and J by 3 bases. The CDR3: CASSWNRGFYYEQYF. CDR3 nucleotides: TGCGCCAGCAGTTGGAACAGGGGGTTTTACTACGAGCAGTACTTC.

Many counts were recorded for this clonotype. V and J are TRBV7-3 and TRBJ2-1; 10 nucleotides match TRBD2. V shed 1 base, J shed 4 bases, and the junction held 10 bases outside the gene matches. The CDR3 runs 18 residues. Germline CDR1 SGHTA, CDR2 FQGTGA. The DNA of the CDR3 is TGTGCCAGCAGCTTAAGCCGCACTAGCGGGGTTCATTACAATGAGCAGTTCTTC. Protein sequence: CASSLSRTSGVHYNEQFF.

The CDR3 DNA reads TGTGCCAGCAGCCTAACACCGGGACAGTCTAATGAAAAACTGTTTTTT. This sequence encodes CASSLTPGQSNEKLFF. The J gene is TRBJ1-4, the V gene TRBV19; TRBD1 matches at 7 bases. The junction had 13 bases not matched to a gene; V was cut back by 9 bases and J by 3 bases. Germline-derived CDR1 and CDR2 are LNHDA and SQIVND (reference sequence). This CDR3 is built from 16 residues.

This clonotype was seen only a few times. V is TRBV19 and J is TRBJ2-1, with D tentatively TRBD2 (6 bases). Looked up from germline, CDR1 is LNHDA and CDR2 is SQIVND (reference sequence). V was clipped by 9 bases and J by 0 bases, with 9 bases between them. This CDR3 contains 13 residues. CDR3 region: CASGSPSYNEQFF. In DNA, the CDR3 is TGTGCCAGCGGGAGCCCCTCCTACAATGAGCAGTTCTTC.

This clonotype was detected many times. The chain is built from TRBV6-5 and TRBJ2-1; D is tentatively TRBD1 or TRBD2 (6 bases each). Germline V lookup: CDR1 MNHEY, CDR2 SVGAGI. Trimming removed 2 bases from V and 9 bases from J, with 14 bases in between. This CDR3 comprises 14 residues. The CDR3 reads CASSYDPGAGEQFF. The CDR3 DNA follows: TGTGCCAGCAGTTACGACCCGGGGGCGGGTGAGCAGTTCTTC.

This clonotype was seen a handful of times. J is TRBJ1-5 and V is TRBV2; TRBD1 matches at 7 bases. This CDR3 spans 13 amino acids. Germline values: CDR1 SNHLY, CDR2 FYNNEI. The V segment lost 4 bases and the J segment 4 bases; nucleotides outside the gene matches: 1. DNA for the CDR3: TGTGCCAGCAGTGGGGGACAGAATCAGCCCCAGCATTTT. Translated: CASSGGQNQPQHF.

This clonotype was counted a few times. V gene TRBV19 combines with J gene TRBJ2-7; 9 positions match TRBD1. The V gene end was trimmed by 6 bases and the J gene end by 3 bases; junction bases not matched to a gene: 3. The CDR3 totals 13 residues. Germline V gives CDR1 LNHDA, CDR2 SQIVND (reference sequence). CDR3 region: CASRKTGGYEQYF. CDR3 in DNA: TGTGCCAGTAGAAAGACAGGGGGCTACGAGCAGTACTTC.